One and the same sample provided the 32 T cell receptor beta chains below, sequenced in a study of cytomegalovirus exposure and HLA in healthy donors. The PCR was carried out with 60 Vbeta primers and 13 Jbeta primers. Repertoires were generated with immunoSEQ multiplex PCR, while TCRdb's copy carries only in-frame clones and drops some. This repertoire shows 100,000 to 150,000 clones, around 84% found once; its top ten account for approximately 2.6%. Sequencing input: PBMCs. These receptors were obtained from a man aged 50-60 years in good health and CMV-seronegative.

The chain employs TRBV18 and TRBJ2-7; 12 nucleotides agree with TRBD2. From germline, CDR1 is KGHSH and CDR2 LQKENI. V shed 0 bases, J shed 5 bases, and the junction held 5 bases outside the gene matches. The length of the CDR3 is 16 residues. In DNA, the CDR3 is TGTGCCAGCTCACCACCCCTAGCGGGGGGGCCCCACGAGCAGTACTTC. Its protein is CASSPPLAGGPHEQYF.

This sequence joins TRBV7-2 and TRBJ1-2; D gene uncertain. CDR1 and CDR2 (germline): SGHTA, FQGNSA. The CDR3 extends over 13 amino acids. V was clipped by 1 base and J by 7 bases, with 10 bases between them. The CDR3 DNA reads TGTGCCAGCAGCTTAGAGGCAGGCAGTGGCTACACCTTC. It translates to CASSLEAGSGYTF.

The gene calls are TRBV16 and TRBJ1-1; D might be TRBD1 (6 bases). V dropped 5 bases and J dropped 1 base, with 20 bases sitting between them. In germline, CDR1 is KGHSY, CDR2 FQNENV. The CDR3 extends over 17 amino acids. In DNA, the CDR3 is TGTGCCAGCAGCTTTAATAGGGGGGGGACGGGGAACACTGAAGCTTTCTTT. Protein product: CASSFNRGGTGNTEAFF.

The DNA of the CDR3 is TGTGCCAGTAGTATATACCCAGGGGCTCAGCCCCAGCATTTT. Amino acid sequence: CASSIYPGAQPQHF. The chain employs TRBV19 and TRBJ1-5; a possible D gene is TRBD1 (6 bases). CDR1 and CDR2 (germline): LNHDA, SQIVND (reference sequence). CDR3 length: 14 residues. Trimming took 2 bases from V and 6 from J, leaving 11 bases between them.

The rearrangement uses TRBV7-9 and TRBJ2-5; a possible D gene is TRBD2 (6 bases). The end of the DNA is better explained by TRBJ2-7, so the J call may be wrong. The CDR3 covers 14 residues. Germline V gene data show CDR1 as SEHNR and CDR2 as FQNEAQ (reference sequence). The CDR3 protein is CASSDSRGSDEQYF. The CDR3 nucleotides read TGTGCCAGCAGCGATTCTCGGGGGTCCGACGAGCAGTACTTC.

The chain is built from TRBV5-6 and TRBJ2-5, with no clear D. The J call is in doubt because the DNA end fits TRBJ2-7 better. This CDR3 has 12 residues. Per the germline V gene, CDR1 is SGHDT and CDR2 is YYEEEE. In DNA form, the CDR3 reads TGTGCCAGCAGCAAGATCTCCTACGAGCAGTACTTC. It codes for CASSKISYEQYF.

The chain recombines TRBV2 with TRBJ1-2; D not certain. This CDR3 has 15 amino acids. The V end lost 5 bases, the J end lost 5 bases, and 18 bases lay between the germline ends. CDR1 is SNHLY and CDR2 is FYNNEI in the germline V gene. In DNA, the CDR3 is TGTGCCAGCAGTCCAATGAGGAGTGCAGAATATGGCTACACCTTC. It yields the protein CASSPMRSAEYGYTF.

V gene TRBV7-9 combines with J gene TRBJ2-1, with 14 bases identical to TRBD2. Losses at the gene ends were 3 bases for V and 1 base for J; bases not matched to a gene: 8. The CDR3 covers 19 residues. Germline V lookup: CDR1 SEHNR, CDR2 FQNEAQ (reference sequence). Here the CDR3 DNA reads TGTGCCAGCAGCTTTGCGACTAGCGGGGGGGCCGGGTCCTACAATGAGCAGTTCTTC. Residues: CASSFATSGGAGSYNEQFF.

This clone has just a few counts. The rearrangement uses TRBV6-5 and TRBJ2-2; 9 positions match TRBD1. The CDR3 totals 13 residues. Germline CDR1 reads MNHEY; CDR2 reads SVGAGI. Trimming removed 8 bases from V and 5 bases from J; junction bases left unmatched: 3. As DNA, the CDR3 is TGTGCCAGCCACAGGGGGCGGACCGGGGAGCTGTTTTTT. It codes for CASHRGRTGELFF.

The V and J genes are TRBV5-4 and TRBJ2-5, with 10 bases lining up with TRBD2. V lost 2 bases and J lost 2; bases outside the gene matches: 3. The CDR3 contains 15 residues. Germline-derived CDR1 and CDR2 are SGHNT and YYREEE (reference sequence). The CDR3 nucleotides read TGTGCCAGCAGCTTAGGACTAGCGGCTCAAGAGACCCAGTACTTC. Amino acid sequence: CASSLGLAAQETQYF.

The CDR3 bases are TGTGCCAGCAGCTTCCCCGGGTACAATGAGCAGTTCTTC. It yields the protein CASSFPGYNEQFF. V usage is TRBV7-9 and J usage is TRBJ2-1; no clear D gene. The V gene's germline CDR1 is SEHNR and CDR2 FQNEAQ (reference sequence). The V gene lost 3 bases and the J gene lost 4 bases, with 7 bases spanning the gap. The CDR3 extends over 13 amino acids.

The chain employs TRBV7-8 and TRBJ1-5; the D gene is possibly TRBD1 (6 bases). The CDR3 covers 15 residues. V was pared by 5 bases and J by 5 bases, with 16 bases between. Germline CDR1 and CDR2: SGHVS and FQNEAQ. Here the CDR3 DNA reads TGTGCCAGCAGCCCAGGGGTGCGGCAAGATCAGCCCCAGCATTTT. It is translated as CASSPGVRQDQPQHF.

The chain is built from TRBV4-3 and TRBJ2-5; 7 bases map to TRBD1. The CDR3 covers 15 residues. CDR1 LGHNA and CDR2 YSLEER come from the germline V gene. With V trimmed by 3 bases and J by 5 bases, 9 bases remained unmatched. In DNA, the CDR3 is TGCGCCAGCAGCCAGGCCTTGGGACAGATGGAGACCCAGTACTTC. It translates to CASSQALGQMETQYF.

The DNA of the CDR3 is TGTGCCAGCAGTCCCTCCCGACTAAACTATGGCTACACCTTC. Protein sequence: CASSPSRLNYGYTF. The chain has TRBV6-6 and TRBJ1-2; no clear D gene. This CDR3 spans 14 amino acids. Germline CDR1 is MNHNY and CDR2 is SVGAGI (reference sequence). Trimming pared 5 bases from V and 2 bases from J, leaving 12 bases between.

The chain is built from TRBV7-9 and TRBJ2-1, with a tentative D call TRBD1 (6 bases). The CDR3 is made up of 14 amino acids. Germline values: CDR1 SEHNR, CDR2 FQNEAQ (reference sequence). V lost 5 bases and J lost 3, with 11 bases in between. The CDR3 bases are TGTGCCAGCAGCCGAACACAGGGCTACAATGAGCAGTTCTTC. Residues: CASSRTQGYNEQFF.

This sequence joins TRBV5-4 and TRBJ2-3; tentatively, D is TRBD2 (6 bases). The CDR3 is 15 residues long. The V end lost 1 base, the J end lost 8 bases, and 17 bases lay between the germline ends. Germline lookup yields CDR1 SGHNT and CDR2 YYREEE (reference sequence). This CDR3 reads CASSLRTGDYGTQYF. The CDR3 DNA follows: TGTGCCAGCAGCTTGAGGACGGGGGATTATGGTACGCAGTATTTT. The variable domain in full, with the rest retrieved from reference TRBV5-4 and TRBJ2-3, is ETGVTQSPTHLIKTRGQQVTLRCSSQSGHNTVSWYQQALGQGPQFIFQYYREEENGRGNFPPRFSGLQFPNYSSELNVNALELDDSALYLCASSLRTGDYGTQYFGPGTRLTVL.

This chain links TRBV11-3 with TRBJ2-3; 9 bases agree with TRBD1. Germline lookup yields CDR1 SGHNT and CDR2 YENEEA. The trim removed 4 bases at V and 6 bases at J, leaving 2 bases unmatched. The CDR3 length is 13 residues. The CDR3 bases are TGTGCCAGCAGCTACAGGGGGCGGGATACGCAGTATTTT. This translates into CASSYRGRDTQYF.

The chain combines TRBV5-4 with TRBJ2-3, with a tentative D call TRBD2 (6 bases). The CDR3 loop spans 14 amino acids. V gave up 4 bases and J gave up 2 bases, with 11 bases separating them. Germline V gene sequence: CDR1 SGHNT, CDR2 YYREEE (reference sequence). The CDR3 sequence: CASSARGTTDTQYF. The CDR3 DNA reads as TGTGCCAGCAGCGCACGGGGGACCACAGATACGCAGTATTTT.

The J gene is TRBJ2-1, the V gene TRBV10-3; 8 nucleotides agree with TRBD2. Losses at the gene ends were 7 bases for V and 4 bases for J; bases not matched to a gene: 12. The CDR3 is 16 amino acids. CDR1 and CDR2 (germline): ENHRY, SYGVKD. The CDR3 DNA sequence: TGTGCCATCAAGCGTGAAGCCGGGGGGGCGTACAATGAGCAGTTCTTC. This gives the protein CAIKREAGGAYNEQFF.

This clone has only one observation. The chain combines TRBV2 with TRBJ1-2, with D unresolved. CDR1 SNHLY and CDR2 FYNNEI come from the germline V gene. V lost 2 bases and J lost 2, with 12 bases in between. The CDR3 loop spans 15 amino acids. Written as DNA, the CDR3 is TGTGCCAGCAGTGAACGGTATATCGAGAACTATGGCTACACCTTC. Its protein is CASSERYIENYGYTF.

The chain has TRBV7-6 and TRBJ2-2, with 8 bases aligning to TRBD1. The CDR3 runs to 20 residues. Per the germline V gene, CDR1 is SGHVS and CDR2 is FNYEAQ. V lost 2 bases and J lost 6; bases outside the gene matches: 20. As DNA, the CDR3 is TGTGCCAGCAGCTTACGCCGGCCGGGGATGGGACAGGCTTCTGCCGGGGAGCTGTTTTTT. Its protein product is CASSLRRPGMGQASAGELFF.

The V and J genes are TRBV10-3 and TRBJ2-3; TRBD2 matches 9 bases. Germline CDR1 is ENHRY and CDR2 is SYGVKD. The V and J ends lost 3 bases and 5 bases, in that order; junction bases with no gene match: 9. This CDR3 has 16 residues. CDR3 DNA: TGTGCCATCAGTGATCCCGGGCGGGGGGGCATAGATACGCAGTATTTT. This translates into CAISDPGRGGIDTQYF.

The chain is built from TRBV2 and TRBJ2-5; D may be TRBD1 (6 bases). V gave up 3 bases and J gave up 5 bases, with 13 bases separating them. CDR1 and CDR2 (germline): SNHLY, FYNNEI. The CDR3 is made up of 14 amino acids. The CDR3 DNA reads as TGTGCCAGCAGTGATAGGGGGATCGGGGAGACCCAGTACTTC. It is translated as CASSDRGIGETQYF.

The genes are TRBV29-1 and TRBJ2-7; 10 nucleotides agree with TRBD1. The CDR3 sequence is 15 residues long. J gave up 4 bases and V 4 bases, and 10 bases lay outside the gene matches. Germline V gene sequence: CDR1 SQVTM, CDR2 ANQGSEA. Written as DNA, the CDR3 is TGCAGCGTTGGGGTCCGGGACAGGGGTTTTTACGAGCAGTACTTC. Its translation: CSVGVRDRGFYEQYF.

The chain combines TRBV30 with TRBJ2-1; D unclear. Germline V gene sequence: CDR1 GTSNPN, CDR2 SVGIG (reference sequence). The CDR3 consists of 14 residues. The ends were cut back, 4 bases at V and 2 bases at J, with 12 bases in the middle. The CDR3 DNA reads TGTGCCTGGAATAGCCCCTGGGCCTACAATGAGCAGTTCTTC. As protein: CAWNSPWAYNEQFF.

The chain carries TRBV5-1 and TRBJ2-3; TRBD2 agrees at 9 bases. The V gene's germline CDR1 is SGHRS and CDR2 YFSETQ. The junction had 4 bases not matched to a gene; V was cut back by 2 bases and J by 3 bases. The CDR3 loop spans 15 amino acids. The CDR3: CASSLRLAETDTQYF. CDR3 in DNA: TGCGCCAGCAGCTTAAGACTAGCGGAAACAGATACGCAGTATTTT.

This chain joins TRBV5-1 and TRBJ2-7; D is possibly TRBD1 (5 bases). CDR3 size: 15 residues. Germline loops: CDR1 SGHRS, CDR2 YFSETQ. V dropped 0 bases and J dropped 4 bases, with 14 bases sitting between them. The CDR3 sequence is CASSLGTPTPYEQYF. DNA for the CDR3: TGCGCCAGCAGCTTGGGGACACCCACCCCTTACGAGCAGTACTTC.

CDR3 amino acids: CASSSTGQPYEQYF. The CDR3 DNA reads as TGTGCCAGCAGCTCAACGGGACAGCCCTACGAGCAGTACTTC. V usage is TRBV11-2 and J usage is TRBJ2-7, with 7 positions matching TRBD1. Germline assignment: CDR1 SGHAT and CDR2 FQNNGV. The ends lost 4 bases at V and 2 bases at J; junction bases unmatched: 5. The CDR3 extends over 14 amino acids. Variable domain in full (rest from reference TRBV11-2 and TRBJ2-7): EAGVAQSPRYKIIEKRQSVAFWCNPISGHATLYWYQQILGQGPKLLIQFQNNGVVDDSQLPKDRFSAERLKGVDSTLKIQPAKLEDSAVYLCASSSTGQPYEQYFGPGTRLTVT.

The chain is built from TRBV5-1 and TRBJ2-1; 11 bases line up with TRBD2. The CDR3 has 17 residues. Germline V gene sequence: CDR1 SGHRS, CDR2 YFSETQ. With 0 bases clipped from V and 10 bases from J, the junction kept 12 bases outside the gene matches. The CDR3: CASSLGVAASGGPEQFF. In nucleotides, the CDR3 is TGCGCCAGCAGCTTGGGGGTGGCGGCTAGCGGGGGGCCCGAGCAGTTCTTC. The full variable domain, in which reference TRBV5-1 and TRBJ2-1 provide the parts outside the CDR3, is KAGVTQTPRYLIKTRGQQVTLSCSPISGHRSVSWYQQTPGQGLQFLFEYFSETQRNKGNFPGRFSGRQFSNSRSEMNVSTLELGDSALYLCASSLGVAASGGPEQFFGPGTRLTVL.

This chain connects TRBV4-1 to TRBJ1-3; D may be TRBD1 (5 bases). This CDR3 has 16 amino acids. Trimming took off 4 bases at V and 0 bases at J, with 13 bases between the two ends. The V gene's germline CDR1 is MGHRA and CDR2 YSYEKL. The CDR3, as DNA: TGCGCCAGCAGCCCTATGGGACTGCGCTCTGGAAACACCATATATTTT. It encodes CASSPMGLRSGNTIYF.

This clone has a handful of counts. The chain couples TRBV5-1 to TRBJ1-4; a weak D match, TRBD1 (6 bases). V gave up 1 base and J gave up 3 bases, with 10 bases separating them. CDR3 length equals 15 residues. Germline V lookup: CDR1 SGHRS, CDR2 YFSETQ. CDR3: CASSLQGMPNEKLFF. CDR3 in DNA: TGCGCCAGCAGCTTGCAGGGGATGCCTAATGAAAAACTGTTTTTT.

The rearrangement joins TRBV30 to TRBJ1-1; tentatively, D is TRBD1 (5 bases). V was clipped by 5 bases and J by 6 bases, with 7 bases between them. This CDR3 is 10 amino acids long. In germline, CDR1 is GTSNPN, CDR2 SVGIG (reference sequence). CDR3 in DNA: TGTGCCTGGGACAGACCTGAAGCTTTCTTT. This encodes CAWDRPEAFF.